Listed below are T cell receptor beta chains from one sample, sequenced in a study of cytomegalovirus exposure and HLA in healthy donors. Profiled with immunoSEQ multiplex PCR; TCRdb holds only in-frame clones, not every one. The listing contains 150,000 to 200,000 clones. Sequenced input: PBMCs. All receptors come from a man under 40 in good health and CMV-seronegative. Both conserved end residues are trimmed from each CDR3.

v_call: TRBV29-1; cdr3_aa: SARGGGKTYNEQF
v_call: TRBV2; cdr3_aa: ASRQGFSETQY
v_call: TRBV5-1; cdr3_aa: ASSLAPGQGHSPLH
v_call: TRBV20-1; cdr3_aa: SAKGYEQY
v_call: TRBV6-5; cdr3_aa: ASSYWGGSYNEQF
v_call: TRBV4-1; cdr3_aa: ASSHPRGALSGQPQH
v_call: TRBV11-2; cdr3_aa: ASSSNTGELF
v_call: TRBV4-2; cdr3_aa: ASSQDGPVRL
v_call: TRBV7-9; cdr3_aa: ASSLGLPNQPQH
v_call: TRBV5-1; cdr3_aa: ASSLGRVVETQY
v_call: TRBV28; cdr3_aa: ASSPEGLAVIYEQY
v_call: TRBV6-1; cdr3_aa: ASSEAWRVGTDTQY
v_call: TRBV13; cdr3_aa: ASSLRGGPERKYNEQF
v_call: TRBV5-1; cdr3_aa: ASHTGVSFGETQY
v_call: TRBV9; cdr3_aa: ASSVATTVMNTEAF
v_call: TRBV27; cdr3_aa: ASSGQLGETQY
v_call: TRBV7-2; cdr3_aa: ASSPHRTNTEAF
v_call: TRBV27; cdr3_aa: ASSLDRARLGEQY
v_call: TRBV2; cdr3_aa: ASSEQETGFYSPLH
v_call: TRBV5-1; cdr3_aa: ASSLQGDTEAF
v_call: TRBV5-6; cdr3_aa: ASSLGQGRYEQY
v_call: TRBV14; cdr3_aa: ASSQNRRETQY
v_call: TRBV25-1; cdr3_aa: ASSDRGRGNTGELF
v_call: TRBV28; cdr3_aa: ASRFSGRVLNNEQF
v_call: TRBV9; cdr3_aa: ASRGNTEAF